Following are 29 T cell receptor beta chains from one sample sequenced in a study of Ad26.COV2.S vaccination and SARS-CoV-2 variants. The treatment was: about 20 received Ad26.COV2.S at low or high dose, single or two shots; roughly five received placebo; per-sample allocation not given. Sampling took place 63 days after the first vaccine or placebo injection. Libraries were prepared by immunoSEQ multiplex PCR; TCRdb keeps only in-frame clonotypes and omits some of them. This sample has over 450,000 clones, with 80% to 90% found just once. The material was peripheral blood, obtained in a trial of Ad26.COV2.S vaccine versus placebo. The receptors originated from a person aged 18-60 years who received the Ad26.COV2.S COVID-19 vaccine or a placebo.

As to this clone: The sample contains more than one DNA sequence encoding this CDR3. J is TRBJ2-2 and V is TRBV18, with a tentative D call TRBD2 (5 bases). CDR3 size: 13 residues. The V gene lost 6 bases and the J gene lost 5 bases, with 10 bases spanning the gap. Germline CDR1 and CDR2: KGHSH and LQKENI. The CDR3 DNA follows: TGTGCCAGCTCCGCTTCGGGAACCGGGGAGCTGTTTTTT. It translates to CASSASGTGELFF.

With regard to this clone: The junction and the germline gene differ at one end; a read error may be behind it. The V gene is TRBV12-3 or TRBV12-4, the J gene TRBJ1-2; D unclear. The CDR3 spans 11 residues. CDR3 sequence reads: CASSSIGQANF. For the CDR3, the DNA is TGTGCCAGCAGTTCTATAGGCCAAGCAAACTTC.

The J gene is TRBJ2-5, the V gene TRBV2, with a possible D match to TRBD2 (6 bases). V was clipped by 10 bases and J by 5 bases, with 17 bases between them. Germline CDR1 and CDR2: SNHLY and FYNNEI. This CDR3 has 13 residues. The CDR3 spells CATRGSPGETQYF. The CDR3, as DNA: TGTGCCACCCGGGGGTCCCCGGGGGAGACCCAGTACTTC.

This clone was detected once. The rearrangement uses TRBV3-1 (or the pseudogene TRBV3-2) and TRBJ2-3; TRBD2 agrees at 10 bases. Germline V lookup: CDR1 LGHDT, CDR2 YNNKEL (reference sequence). The V gene end was trimmed by 4 bases and the J gene end by 2 bases; junction bases not matched to a gene: 6. CDR3 length equals 16 residues. The CDR3 DNA sequence: TGTGCCAGCAGCCGGGGGACTAGCGTTTTCACAGATACGCAGTATTTT. It encodes CASSRGTSVFTDTQYF.

This chain joins TRBV9 and TRBJ1-2, with a weak D call TRBD1 (5 bases). Germline CDR1 reads SGDLS; CDR2 reads YYNGEE. The CDR3 runs 14 residues. Trimming shortened V by 1 base and J by 4 bases, and 11 bases separated the two germline ends. CDR3 nucleotides: TGTGCCAGCAGCGTAAACGAGGGACGCTATGGCTACACCTTC. Protein: CASSVNEGRYGYTF. The full variable domain, completed using reference TRBV9 and TRBJ1-2, is DSGVTQTPKHLITATGQRVTLRCSPRSGDLSVYWYQQSLDQGLQFLIQYYNGEERAKGNILERFSAQQFPDLHSELNLSSLELGDSALYFCASSVNEGRYGYTFGSGTRLTVV.

The V and J genes are TRBV10-3 and TRBJ2-5, with D hard to call. V was cut by 5 bases and J by 2 bases, with 9 bases left in between. This CDR3 region has 13 residues. Germline V lookup: CDR1 ENHRY, CDR2 SYGVKD. CDR3 sequence (DNA): TGTGCCATCAGTCACAACAGACAAGAGACCCAGTACTTC. Its protein is CAISHNRQETQYF.

The rearrangement uses TRBV7-9 and TRBJ2-7, with 7 bases identical to TRBD1. V was clipped by 2 bases and J by 1 base; unmatched bases: 8. CDR1 and CDR2 from the germline V gene are SEHNR and FQNEAQ (reference sequence). The CDR3 is 16 residues long. CDR3 nucleotides: TGTGCCAGCAGCTTATTCCGCGGACAGGAGTCCTACGAGCAGTACTTC. Translating it yields CASSLFRGQESYEQYF.

The J gene is TRBJ2-3, the V gene TRBV7-9; 8 bases fit TRBD1. The J segment lost 2 bases and the V segment lost 0 bases, leaving 4 bases of the junction unmatched. CDR3 length equals 16 residues. Germline-derived CDR1 and CDR2 are SEHNR and FQNEAQ (reference sequence). The CDR3 DNA reads as TGTGCCAGCAGCTTAGCCTGGACAGGGCCCACAGATACGCAGTATTTT. This encodes CASSLAWTGPTDTQYF.

J is TRBJ1-1 and V is TRBV7-6, with a tentative D call TRBD1 (6 bases). The CDR3 sequence is 13 residues long. The germline V gene encodes CDR1 SGHVS and CDR2 FNYEAQ. V was shortened by 6 bases and J by 6 bases, with 14 bases between the two germline ends. The CDR3, as DNA: TGTGCCAGCAGTCTTACCGCAGGGGCTGAAGCTTTCTTT. Translating it yields CASSLTAGAEAFF.

CDR3 sequence: CASSFSSSSYEQYF. The CDR3 DNA is TGTGCCAGCTCTTTTAGTTCATCCTCCTACGAGCAGTACTTC. The rearrangement uses TRBV27 and TRBJ2-7; D is undetermined. Germline CDR1 and CDR2: MNHEY and SMNVEV (reference sequence). Trimming took 8 bases from V and 0 from J, leaving 14 bases between them. The CDR3 extends over 14 amino acids.

The chain joins TRBV6-5 to TRBJ2-4; TRBD2 is a possible D gene (6 bases). V lost 10 bases to trimming and J lost 0 bases, with 10 bases between them. The CDR3 runs 13 residues. The germline V gene encodes CDR1 MNHEY and CDR2 SVGAGI. The CDR3 DNA is TGTGCCACGTCGGGGGTAGCCAAAAACATTCAGTACTTC. Its protein product is CATSGVAKNIQYF.

J is TRBJ2-5 and V is TRBV9; no firm D call. The germline V and J ends were trimmed by 0 bases and 5 bases, with 2 bases remaining between them. This CDR3 comprises 11 residues. From germline, CDR1 is SGDLS and CDR2 YYNGEE. In DNA form, the CDR3 reads TGTGCCAGCAGCGTAGATGAGACCCAGTACTTC. This gives the protein CASSVDETQYF.

V and J are TRBV3-1 (or the pseudogene TRBV3-2) and TRBJ1-1; perhaps TRBD1 as D (5 bases). The CDR3 is 14 amino acids. Germline lookup yields CDR1 LGHDT and CDR2 YNNKEL (reference sequence). Trimming removed 7 bases at V and 11 bases at J, with 23 bases between. CDR3 DNA: TGTGCCAGCACCCCAGCCGGGGCGACCAGGTGGGCTTTCTTT. Translating it yields CASTPAGATRWAFF.

The chain employs TRBV4-2 and TRBJ1-2, with D unclear. The V end was cut by 4 bases, the J end by 1 base, with 16 bases between. The germline V gene has CDR1 LGHNA and CDR2 YNFKEQ. The CDR3 consists of 16 residues. The CDR3 loop is CASSPLEGEGNYGYTF. DNA of the CDR3: TGTGCCAGCAGCCCCCTTGAGGGAGAGGGTAACTATGGCTACACCTTC.

This clone was counted a few times. The chain couples TRBV5-4 to TRBJ1-6; D may be TRBD1 (6 bases). The CDR3 is 18 residues long. Germline V lookup: CDR1 SGHNT, CDR2 YYREEE (reference sequence). Trimming left V 3 bases short and J 0 bases short, with 16 bases between. CDR3 residues: CASSSSWGASSYNSPLHF. The CDR3 nucleotides read TGTGCCAGCAGCTCCTCCTGGGGGGCGAGCTCCTATAATTCACCCCTCCACTTT.

The chain joins TRBV2 to TRBJ1-1; D may be TRBD1 (6 bases). V was pared by 4 bases and J by 2 bases, with 11 bases between. The germline gives CDR1 SNHLY, CDR2 FYNNEI. The CDR3 is 14 amino acids. The CDR3 loop is CASSGLGTNTEAFF. The DNA for the CDR3 is TGTGCCAGCAGTGGATTGGGGACAAACACTGAAGCTTTCTTT.

The chain couples TRBV6-5 to TRBJ2-2; D not certain. The CDR3 has 13 amino acids. Between the trimmed V and J ends, which lost 2 bases and 5 bases, there was a span of 6 bases. Germline values: CDR1 MNHEY, CDR2 SVGAGI. CDR3: CASSYRATGELFF. DNA for the CDR3: TGTGCCAGCAGTTACCGGGCGACCGGGGAGCTGTTTTTT.

The chain carries TRBV6-1 and TRBJ2-3; the D gene is possibly TRBD1 (5 bases). The CDR3 sequence is 15 residues long. Trimming stripped 2 bases from V and 0 bases from J, with 9 bases between. Germline-derived CDR1 and CDR2 are MNHNS and SASEGT. DNA of the CDR3: TGTGCCAGCAGTGAAACGACAGTCAGCACAGATACGCAGTATTTT. Translating gives CASSETTVSTDTQYF.

This clone was seen ten or more times. The chain has TRBV14 and TRBJ2-3, with D perhaps matching TRBD2 (5 bases). CDR3 length equals 16 residues. Germline CDR1 is SGHDN and CDR2 is FVKESK. V was cut by 4 bases and J by 0 bases, with 14 bases left in between. CDR3 DNA: TGTGCCAGCAGCCCCCTTCTAGCAGCAAGCACAGATACGCAGTATTTT. This translates into CASSPLLAASTDTQYF.

The CDR3 protein is CAISGLAGESYEQYF. The CDR3 region has the DNA TGTGCCATCAGTGGACTAGCGGGGGAATCCTACGAGCAGTACTTC. The genes are TRBV10-3 and TRBJ2-7; 12 bases agree with TRBD2. The CDR3 covers 15 residues. Germline assignment: CDR1 ENHRY and CDR2 SYGVKD. Trimming took 4 bases from V and 1 from J; bases not matched to a gene: 2.

This chain connects TRBV4-2 to TRBJ2-3; tentative D call: TRBD2 (5 bases). The germline CDR1 and CDR2 sequences are LGHNA and YNFKEQ. The V end lost 1 base, the J end lost 0 bases, and 8 bases lay between the germline ends. There are 15 residues in the CDR3. CDR3 residues: CASSQVASSTDTQYF. The CDR3 DNA is TGTGCCAGCAGCCAAGTAGCGTCTAGCACAGATACGCAGTATTTT.

The chain is built from TRBV6-2 or TRBV6-3 and TRBJ1-1; maybe TRBD1 (6 bases). The CDR3 totals 17 residues. Germline loops: CDR1 MNHEY, CDR2 SVGEGT. The V and J ends lost 0 bases and 2 bases respectively, with 16 bases between them. The DNA of the CDR3 is TGTGCCAGCAGTTACTCGCAGGTCTGGGGGCTAAACACTGAAGCTTTCTTT. It is translated as CASSYSQVWGLNTEAFF.

The chain joins TRBV30 to TRBJ2-1; 11 nucleotides match TRBD2. V shed 2 bases and J 3 bases; nucleotides not matched to a gene: 3. Germline CDR1 and CDR2: GTSNPN and SVGIG (reference sequence). This CDR3 spans 15 amino acids. CDR3 in amino acids: CAWSSGLADYNEQFF. The CDR3 nucleotides are TGTGCCTGGAGTTCGGGACTAGCGGACTACAATGAGCAGTTCTTC.

The chain couples TRBV2 to TRBJ1-1; 8 nucleotides line up with TRBD1. The V gene end was trimmed by 6 bases and the J gene end by 0 bases; junction bases not matched to a gene: 3. Germline CDR1 is SNHLY and CDR2 is FYNNEI. The CDR3 contains 14 residues. The CDR3 reads CASRQGQVNTEAFF. The CDR3 region has the DNA TGTGCCAGCAGGCAGGGACAGGTGAACACTGAAGCTTTCTTT.

The genes are TRBV9 and TRBJ1-1; TRBD1 agrees at 9 bases. CDR1 is SGDLS, CDR2 YYNGEE, per germline. Trimming removed 3 bases from V and 6 bases from J; junction bases left unmatched: 6. The CDR3 runs 14 residues. CDR3 protein: CASSAEYRGPEAFF. The CDR3 DNA reads TGTGCCAGCAGCGCGGAATACAGGGGGCCTGAAGCTTTCTTT.

The chain is built from TRBV27 and TRBJ1-2; TRBD1 matches at 10 bases. Germline-derived CDR1 and CDR2 are MNHEY and SMNVEV (reference sequence). The ends lost 5 bases at V and 4 bases at J; junction bases unmatched: 7. This CDR3 comprises 15 residues. The CDR3 sequence is CASSEDRGRGYGYTF. The CDR3 nucleotides are TGTGCCAGCAGTGAAGACAGGGGGCGCGGCTATGGCTACACCTTC.

This clone showed up just once. The chain carries TRBV28 and TRBJ1-5; D may be TRBD1 (6 bases). V lost 11 bases to trimming and J lost 2 bases, with 19 bases between them. Per germline, CDR1 MDHEN and CDR2 SYDVKM. This CDR3 has 15 amino acids. The CDR3 loop is CAGTPGGLGNQPQHF. DNA for the CDR3: TGTGCCGGGACCCCTGGGGGCTTGGGCAATCAGCCCCAGCATTTT.

The V call is TRBV5-6, the J call TRBJ1-4; D call uncertain. Per the germline V gene, CDR1 is SGHDT and CDR2 is YYEEEE. V was cut by 4 bases and J by 8 bases, with 15 bases left in between. The length of the CDR3 is 14 residues. CDR3 DNA: TGTGCCAGCAGCCCTGGGCTGGTATGGGAAAAACTGTTTTTT. Its translation: CASSPGLVWEKLFF.

The chain joins TRBV9 to TRBJ1-6, with 9 bases lining up with TRBD1. V lost 3 bases to trimming and J lost 1 base; unmatched junction nucleotides: 8. The CDR3 length is 18 residues. CDR1 is SGDLS and CDR2 is YYNGEE in the germline V gene. The CDR3 DNA reads as TGTGCCAGCAGCGATGGAATGACAGGGGGTTCCTATAATTCACCCCTCCACTTT. This translates into CASSDGMTGGSYNSPLHF.